Following are 19 T cell receptor beta chains from one sample sequenced in a study of T cells after somatic rescue of genetic block. Sequenced by immunoSEQ multiplex PCR; TCRdb stores in-frame clones only, minus some. Counted here are some 90,000 clones, more than 80% occurring once; the ten biggest clones make up more than 1.5%. Sample: peripheral blood mononuclear cells (PBMCs). These receptors all come from a woman between 18 and 30 years old.

This clone was observed a few times. The chain uses TRBV29-1 and TRBJ2-7; no clear D gene. The ends were cut back, 6 bases at V and 3 bases at J, with 6 bases in the middle. Germline V gives CDR1 SQVTM, CDR2 ANQGSEA. This CDR3 region has 10 residues. CDR3 residues: CSVQNYEQYF. CDR3 nucleotides: TGCAGCGTACAGAACTACGAGCAGTACTTC.

The chain links TRBV28 to TRBJ2-3, with a weak D call TRBD1 (5 bases). The germline V gene encodes CDR1 MDHEN and CDR2 SYDVKM. The V end was cut by 5 bases, the J end by 2 bases, with 17 bases between. The length of the CDR3 is 16 residues. This chain's CDR3 is CASSATAQYFTDTQYF. The CDR3 bases are TGTGCCAGCAGTGCGACAGCTCAATACTTCACAGATACGCAGTATTTT.

V is TRBV10-3 and J is TRBJ2-7, with D perhaps matching TRBD1 or TRBD2 (5 bases each). Germline V gives CDR1 ENHRY, CDR2 SYGVKD. The germline V and J ends were trimmed by 3 bases and 2 bases, with 8 bases remaining between them. This CDR3 spans 13 amino acids. The CDR3 loop reads CAISEGEPYEQYF. In nucleotides, the CDR3 is TGTGCCATCAGTGAAGGGGAGCCCTACGAGCAGTACTTC.

The chain uses TRBV25-1 and TRBJ2-1, with D uncertain. CDR3 length equals 14 residues. Trimming pared 0 bases from V and 5 bases from J, leaving 8 bases between. CDR1 and CDR2 from the germline V gene are MGHDK and SYGVNS. CDR3 sequence reads: CASSEYIGDNEQFF. The CDR3 nucleotides read TGTGCCAGCAGTGAATATATCGGTGACAATGAGCAGTTCTTC.

This clone was counted a few times. The rearrangement uses TRBV7-2 and TRBJ1-5; the D is unclear. Trimming removed 0 bases from V and 10 bases from J, with 10 bases in between. This CDR3 contains 13 residues. CDR1 is SGHTA, CDR2 FQGNSA, per germline. Written as DNA, the CDR3 is TGTGCCAGCAGCTTAGCGGTCAAAGGACCCCAGCATTTT. Encoded protein: CASSLAVKGPQHF.

The V gene is TRBV28, the J gene TRBJ2-2; D tentatively reads TRBD1 or TRBD2 (5 bases each). The CDR3 has 15 residues. Trimming removed 8 bases at V and 5 bases at J, with 18 bases between. CDR1 is MDHEN and CDR2 is SYDVKM in the germline V gene. This CDR3 is CASQYSGLGTGELFF. As DNA, the CDR3 is TGTGCCAGCCAATATTCGGGGCTCGGGACCGGGGAGCTGTTTTTT.

The chain employs TRBV15 and TRBJ2-1, with 10 bases that match TRBD2. This CDR3 has 15 amino acids. V was pared by 1 base and J by 8 bases, with 5 bases of the junction left unmatched. CDR1 LNHNV and CDR2 YYDKDF come from the germline V gene (reference sequence). The CDR3 DNA reads TGTGCCACCAGCAGAGGGGCTAGCGGGAGCTATGAGCAGTTCTTC. Its protein is CATSRGASGSYEQFF.

J is TRBJ2-7 and V is TRBV30, with D possibly TRBD1 on 6 matching bases. The CDR3 covers 16 residues. The germline gives CDR1 GTSNPN, CDR2 SVGIG (reference sequence). Trimming removed 2 bases at V and 1 base at J, with 18 bases between. The CDR3 coding sequence is TGTGCCTGGAGTCCTCATCCCGACAGGCCTTCCTACGAGCAGTACTTC. It codes for CAWSPHPDRPSYEQYF.

The CDR3 bases are TGCAGCGTTGAAGAGGAGGGGACGTACGAGCAGTACTTC. Residues: CSVEEEGTYEQYF. The V gene is TRBV29-1, the J gene TRBJ2-7; possibly TRBD2 for D (6 bases). There are 13 residues in the CDR3. The ends were cut back, 0 bases at V and 4 bases at J, with 10 bases in the middle. Germline CDR1 is SQVTM and CDR2 is ANQGSEA.

V is TRBV6-5 and J is TRBJ1-2; no reliable D call. Germline CDR1 reads MNHEY; CDR2 reads SVGAGI. V was trimmed by 0 bases and J by 4 bases, leaving 15 bases between them. There are 16 residues in the CDR3. The CDR3 DNA reads as TGTGCCAGCAGTTACTCCTCTGGACCCTCGAGCTATGGCTACACCTTC. Amino acid sequence: CASSYSSGPSSYGYTF.

The V and J genes are TRBV5-5 and TRBJ2-7, with 7 bases aligning to TRBD1. V shed 2 bases and J 4 bases; nucleotides not matched to a gene: 3. This CDR3 region has 13 residues. CDR1 and CDR2 from the germline V gene are SGHKS and YYEKEE (reference sequence). The CDR3 DNA reads as TGTGCCAGCAGCTTCGGCAGGGGGTACGAGCAGTACTTC. It translates to CASSFGRGYEQYF.

The chain recombines TRBV12-5 with TRBJ1-5; TRBD1 matches at 7 bases. This CDR3 contains 17 residues. The trim removed 2 bases at V and 6 bases at J, leaving 13 bases unmatched. Germline V gives CDR1 LGHNT, CDR2 FRNRAP. The CDR3 sequence is CASGLLTTGNRGQPQHF. CDR3 DNA: TGTGCTAGTGGTTTGCTTACGACAGGGAATCGCGGTCAGCCCCAGCATTTT.

The gene calls are TRBV11-2 and TRBJ2-1; 10 nucleotides line up with TRBD1. The germline CDR1 and CDR2 sequences are SGHAT and FQNNGV. The CDR3 is 15 amino acids. V lost 5 bases to trimming and J lost 5 bases; unmatched junction nucleotides: 6. As DNA, the CDR3 is TGTGCCAGCAGCACCCGGGACAGGGGCAACAATGAGCAGTTCTTC. Its translation: CASSTRDRGNNEQFF.

CDR3 DNA sequence: TGTGCCAGCTCACCCCTATCCGGGACAGGGGGCTGGGAGCAGTACTTC. Translated, it gives CASSPLSGTGGWEQYF. The chain recombines TRBV18 with TRBJ2-7; 12 bases align to TRBD1. The germline gives CDR1 KGHSH, CDR2 LQKENI. V gave up 3 bases and J gave up 7 bases; unmatched junction bases: 10. The CDR3 extends over 16 amino acids.

The CDR3 here is CASSFNPGAETQYF. CDR3 coding DNA: TGTGCCAGCAGCTTTAATCCAGGGGCAGAGACCCAGTACTTC. The chain carries TRBV5-6 and TRBJ2-5; D is perhaps TRBD1 (6 bases). V lost 2 bases and J lost 4, with 12 bases in between. Germline V gene lookup returns CDR1 SGHDT and CDR2 YYEEEE. The CDR3 has 14 residues.

This clone has only one observation. The chain links TRBV5-1 to TRBJ2-2, with 7 bases matching TRBD1. V lost 1 base to trimming and J lost 7 bases; unmatched junction nucleotides: 10. Germline CDR1 reads SGHRS; CDR2 reads YFSETQ. The length of the CDR3 is 16 residues. In DNA form, the CDR3 reads TGCGCCAGCAGCTTGAACCGGGACAGTCTCTTCGGGGAGCTGTTTTTT. Translation: CASSLNRDSLFGELFF.

The J gene is TRBJ2-2, the V gene TRBV18; the D gene is possibly TRBD1 (6 bases). The germline V gene has CDR1 KGHSH and CDR2 LQKENI. This CDR3 is 14 amino acids long. The V and J ends lost 5 bases and 5 bases respectively, with 12 bases between them. As DNA, the CDR3 is TGTGCCAGCTCAGTCAAACAGGGTACCGGGGAGCTGTTTTTT. Translated, it gives CASSVKQGTGELFF.

The rearrangement uses TRBV7-6 and TRBJ1-4; D not resolved. Germline V gene sequence: CDR1 SGHVS, CDR2 FNYEAQ. The CDR3 has 13 residues. V dropped 4 bases and J dropped 4 bases, with 7 bases sitting between them. CDR3 sequence (DNA): TGTGCCAGCAGCTCTGGGCGTAATGAAAAACTGTTTTTT. This gives the protein CASSSGRNEKLFF. Complete variable domain (other parts from reference TRBV7-6 and TRBJ1-4): GAGVSQSPRYKVTKRGQDVALRCDPISGHVSLYWYRQALGQGPEFLTYFNYEAQQDKSGLPNDRFSAERPEGSISTLTIQRTEQRDSAMYRCASSSGRNEKLFFGSGTQLSVL.

The rearrangement links TRBV30 to TRBJ2-5; 11 bases line up with TRBD2. This CDR3 is 14 amino acids long. CDR1 GTSNPN and CDR2 SVGIG come from the germline V gene (reference sequence). CDR3 amino acids: CASSGRAGGETQYF. DNA of the CDR3: TGTGCAAGTAGCGGGAGGGCTGGGGGAGAGACCCAGTACTTC.